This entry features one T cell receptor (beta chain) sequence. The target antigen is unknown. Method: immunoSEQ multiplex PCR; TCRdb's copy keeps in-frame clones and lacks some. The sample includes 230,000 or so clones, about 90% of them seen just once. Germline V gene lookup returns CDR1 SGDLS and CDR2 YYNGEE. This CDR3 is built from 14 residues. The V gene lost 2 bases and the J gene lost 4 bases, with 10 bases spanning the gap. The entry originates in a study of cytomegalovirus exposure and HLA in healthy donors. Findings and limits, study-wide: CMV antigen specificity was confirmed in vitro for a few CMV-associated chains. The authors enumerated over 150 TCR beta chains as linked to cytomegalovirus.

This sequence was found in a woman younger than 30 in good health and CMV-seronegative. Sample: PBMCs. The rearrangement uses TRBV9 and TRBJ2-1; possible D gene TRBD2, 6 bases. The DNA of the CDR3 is TGTGCCAGCAGCGTCGGGACTGGTTACAATGAGCAGTTCTTC. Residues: CASSVGTGYNEQFF.